What follows are 10 T cell receptor beta chains derived from one specimen sequenced in a study of cytomegalovirus exposure and HLA in healthy donors. Use of 60 Vbeta and 13 Jbeta primers characterized the PCR. Using immunoSEQ multiplex PCR, the repertoire was profiled, and TCRdb retains in-frame clones only, with some absent. The table shows just under 250,000 clones, with more than 75% occurring only once. The sequenced material came from PBMCs. The origin of the receptors is a woman in her forties in good health and CMV-seropositive.

The sample holds one count of this clone. The chain carries TRBV14 and TRBJ2-2; perhaps TRBD1 as D (5 bases). The CDR3 has 16 residues. From germline, CDR1 is SGHDN and CDR2 FVKESK. The ends were cut back, 3 bases at V and 0 bases at J, with 11 bases in the middle. The CDR3 nucleotides are TGTGCCAGCAGCCATTGGGGCAGGGCGAACACCGGGGAGCTGTTTTTT. It yields the protein CASSHWGRANTGELFF.

The chain uses TRBV11-1 and TRBJ1-2; D gene uncertain. Per germline, CDR1 SGHAT and CDR2 FQDESV (reference sequence). The CDR3 consists of 15 residues. Trimming shortened V by 5 bases and J by 2 bases, and 15 bases separated the two germline ends. The CDR3 DNA sequence: TGTGCCAGCAGCGGTAACCCGGCAGGCAACTATGGCTACACCTTC. Protein sequence: CASSGNPAGNYGYTF.

The chain is built from TRBV9 and TRBJ2-2; 10 nucleotides line up with TRBD2. Germline lookup yields CDR1 SGDLS and CDR2 YYNGEE. The J segment lost 4 bases and the V segment lost 0 bases, leaving 6 bases of the junction unmatched. The CDR3 runs 17 residues. The CDR3 sequence: CASSVDSGRAATGELFF. The CDR3 coding sequence is TGTGCCAGCAGCGTAGACAGCGGGAGGGCGGCCACCGGGGAGCTGTTTTTT.

CDR3: CASSDGRWTDTQYF. CDR3 in DNA: TGTGCCAGCAGTGATGGGAGGTGGACAGATACGCAGTATTTT. The chain couples TRBV6-1 to TRBJ2-3, with D tentatively TRBD2 (6 bases). The ends were cut back, 3 bases at V and 3 bases at J, with 10 bases in the middle. This CDR3 is 14 amino acids long. The V gene's germline CDR1 is MNHNS and CDR2 SASEGT.

The genes are TRBV7-6 and TRBJ2-1, with TRBD1 identical over 7 bases. CDR1 and CDR2 (germline): SGHVS, FNYEAQ. V was clipped by 1 base and J by 7 bases; unmatched bases: 4. This CDR3 has 14 residues. The CDR3 region has the DNA TGTGCCAGCAGCTTAGTGGGGACAGAAAATGAGCAGTTCTTC. It translates to CASSLVGTENEQFF. The whole variable domain, remainder taken from reference TRBV7-6 and TRBJ2-1, is GAGVSQSPRYKVTKRGQDVALRCDPISGHVSLYWYRQALGQGPEFLTYFNYEAQQDKSGLPNDRFSAERPEGSISTLTIQRTEQRDSAMYRCASSLVGTENEQFFGPGTRLTVL.

The chain joins TRBV30 to TRBJ1-4; D not resolved. The CDR3 loop spans 14 amino acids. CDR1 is GTSNPN and CDR2 is SVGIG in the germline V gene (reference sequence). V was pared by 8 bases and J by 4 bases, with 17 bases between. The CDR3 is CALGPRGFNEKLFF. DNA for the CDR3: TGTGCCCTTGGCCCCCGGGGTTTTAATGAAAAACTGTTTTTT.

The J gene is TRBJ2-3, the V gene TRBV15; 7 bases line up with TRBD2. The CDR3 sequence is 16 residues long. V was pared by 0 bases and J by 1 base, with 4 bases of the junction left unmatched. Germline CDR1 LNHNV, CDR2 YYDKDF (reference sequence). The CDR3 reads CATSRDMAGGTDTQYF. CDR3 nucleotides: TGTGCCACCAGCAGAGATATGGCGGGGGGCACAGATACGCAGTATTTT.

The V call is TRBV6-5, the J call TRBJ2-2; 10 nucleotides match TRBD1. V lost 3 bases, J lost 6 bases, and 4 bases stayed unmatched. The CDR3 is made up of 15 amino acids. CDR1 is MNHEY and CDR2 is SVGAGI in the germline V gene. CDR3 loop: CASSYGTGVSGELFF. CDR3 DNA: TGTGCCAGCAGTTATGGGACAGGGGTATCCGGGGAGCTGTTTTTT.

This clone was recorded only once. The chain has TRBV6-5 and TRBJ2-1; 9 bases line up with TRBD2. This CDR3 has 15 residues. Germline V gives CDR1 MNHEY, CDR2 SVGAGI. The junction had 5 bases not matched to a gene; V was cut back by 4 bases and J by 4 bases. CDR3 sequence (DNA): TGTGCCAGCAGTTTACTAGCGGGCTCATACAATGAGCAGTTCTTC. Translation: CASSLLAGSYNEQFF.

The sample holds one count of this clone. One end of the junction fails to match germline, which may point to a read error. Other DNA variants within this sample encode the same CDR3. This sequence joins TRBV5-1 and TRBJ1-6; D perhaps matches TRBD1 (6 bases). The germline V gene has CDR1 SGHRS and CDR2 YFSETQ. This CDR3 is built from 19 residues. CDR3 bases: TGCGCCAGCAGCCCAAACCTACAGGGAACGGGATCCTATAATTCCCCCCTCCACTTT. Its protein is CASSPNLQGTGSYNSPLHF.